Sequencing of this T cell receptor beta chain was carried out in a study of technical replicates of blood from four donors. Trimming shortened V by 6 bases and J by 4 bases, and 18 bases separated the two germline ends. Germline CDR1 reads MNHEY; CDR2 reads SMNVEV (reference sequence). CDR3 length: 15 residues. Sequencing was performed with immunoSEQ multiplex PCR; in TCRdb, only in-frame clones are kept and a portion is missing. The sample holds about 16,000 clones; roughly 89% are singletons and the top ten take 10% to 15%. The sequence came from a human donor in good health. Sequences were obtained from PBMCs. The gene calls are TRBV27 and TRBJ1-2, with D perhaps matching TRBD1 (6 bases). The CDR3 DNA reads as TGTGCCAGCAGCCCCAAGGGGGAAGGAGGCTATGGCTACACCTTC. This translates into CASSPKGEGGYGYTF.